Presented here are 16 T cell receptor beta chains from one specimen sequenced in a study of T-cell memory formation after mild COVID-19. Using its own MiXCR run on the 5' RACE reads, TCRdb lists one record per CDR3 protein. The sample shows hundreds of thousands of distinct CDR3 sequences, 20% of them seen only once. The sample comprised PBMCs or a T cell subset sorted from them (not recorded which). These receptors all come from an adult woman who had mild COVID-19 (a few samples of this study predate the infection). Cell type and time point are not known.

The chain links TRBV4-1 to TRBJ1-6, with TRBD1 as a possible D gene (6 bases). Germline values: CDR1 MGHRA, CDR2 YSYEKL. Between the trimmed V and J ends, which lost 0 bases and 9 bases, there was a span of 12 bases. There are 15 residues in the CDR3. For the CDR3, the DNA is TGCGCCAGCAGCCAAGATAGACAGGCTGGTTCACCCCTCCACTTT. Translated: CASSQDRQAGSPLHF.

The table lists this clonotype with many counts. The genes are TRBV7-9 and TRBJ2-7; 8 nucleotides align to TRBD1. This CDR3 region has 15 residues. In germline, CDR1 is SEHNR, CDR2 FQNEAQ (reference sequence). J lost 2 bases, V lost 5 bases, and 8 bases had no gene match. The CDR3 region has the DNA TGTGCCAGCAGCCTCGGGACAGGCTCCCCCTACGAGCAGTACTTC. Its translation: CASSLGTGSPYEQYF.

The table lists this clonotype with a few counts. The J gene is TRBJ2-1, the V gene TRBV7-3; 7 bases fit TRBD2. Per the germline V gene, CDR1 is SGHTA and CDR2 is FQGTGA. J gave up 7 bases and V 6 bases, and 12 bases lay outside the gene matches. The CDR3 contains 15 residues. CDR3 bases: TGTGCCAGCAGGAACCGGCCGGGACTACAAAATGAGCAGTTCTTC. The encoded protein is CASRNRPGLQNEQFF.

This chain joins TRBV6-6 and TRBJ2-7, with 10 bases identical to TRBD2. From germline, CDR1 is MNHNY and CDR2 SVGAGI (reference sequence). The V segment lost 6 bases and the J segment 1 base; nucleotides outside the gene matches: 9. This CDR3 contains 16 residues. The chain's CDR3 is CASRPPSSGSSYEQYF. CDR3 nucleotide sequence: TGTGCCAGCAGGCCCCCTTCTAGCGGGAGTTCCTACGAGCAGTACTTC.

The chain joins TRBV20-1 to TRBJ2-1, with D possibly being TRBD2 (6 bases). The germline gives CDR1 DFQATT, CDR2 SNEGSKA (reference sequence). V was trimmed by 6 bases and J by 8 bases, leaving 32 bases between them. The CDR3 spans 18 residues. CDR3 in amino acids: CSAHAAGTTRPGSDEQFF. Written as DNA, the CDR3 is TGCAGTGCCCACGCAGCAGGGACGACTAGACCAGGGAGCGATGAGCAGTTCTTC.

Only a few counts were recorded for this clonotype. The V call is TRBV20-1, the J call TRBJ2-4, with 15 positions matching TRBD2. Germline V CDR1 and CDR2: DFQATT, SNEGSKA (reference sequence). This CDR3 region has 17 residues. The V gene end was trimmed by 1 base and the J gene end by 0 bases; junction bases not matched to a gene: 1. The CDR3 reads CSARGTSGGVAKNIQYF. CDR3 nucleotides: TGCAGTGCTAGAGGGACTAGCGGGGGGGTAGCCAAAAACATTCAGTACTTC.

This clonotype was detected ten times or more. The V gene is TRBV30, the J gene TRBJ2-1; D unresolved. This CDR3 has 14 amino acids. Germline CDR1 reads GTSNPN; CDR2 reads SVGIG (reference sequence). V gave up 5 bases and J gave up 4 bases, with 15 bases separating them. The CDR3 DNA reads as TGTGCCTGGGGCGTTAACCTGGATTACAATGAGCAGTTCTTC. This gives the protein CAWGVNLDYNEQFF.

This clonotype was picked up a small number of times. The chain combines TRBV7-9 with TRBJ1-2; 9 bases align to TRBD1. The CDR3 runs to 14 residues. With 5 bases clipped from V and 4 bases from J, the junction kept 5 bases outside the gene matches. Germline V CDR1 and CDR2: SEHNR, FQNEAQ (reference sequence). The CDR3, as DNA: TGTGCCAGCAGCCGAGGACAGGGGTCCTATGGCTACACCTTC. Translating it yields CASSRGQGSYGYTF.

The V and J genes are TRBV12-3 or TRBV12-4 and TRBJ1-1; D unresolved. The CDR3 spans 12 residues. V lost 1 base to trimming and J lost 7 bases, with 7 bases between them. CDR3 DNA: TGTGCCAGCAGTTTAGTTAGGGTTGAAGCTTTCTTT. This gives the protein CASSLVRVEAFF.

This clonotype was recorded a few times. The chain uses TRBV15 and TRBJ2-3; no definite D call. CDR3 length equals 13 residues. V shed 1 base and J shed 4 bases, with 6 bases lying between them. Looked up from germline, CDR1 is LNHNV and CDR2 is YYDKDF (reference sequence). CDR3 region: CATSRVNPDTQYF. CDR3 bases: TGTGCCACCAGCAGAGTCAACCCAGATACGCAGTATTTT. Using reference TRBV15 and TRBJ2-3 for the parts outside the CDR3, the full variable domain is DAMVIQNPRYQVTQFGKPVTLSCSQTLNHNVMYWYQQKSSQAPKLLFHYYDKDFNNEADTPDNFQSRRPNTSFCFLDIRSPGLGDTAMYLCATSRVNPDTQYFGPGTRLTVL.

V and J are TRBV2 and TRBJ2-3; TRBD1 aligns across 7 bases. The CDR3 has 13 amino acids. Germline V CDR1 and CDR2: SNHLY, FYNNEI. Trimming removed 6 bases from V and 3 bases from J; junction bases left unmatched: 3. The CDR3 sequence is CASRAQGTDTQYF. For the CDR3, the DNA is TGTGCCAGCAGGGCACAGGGGACAGATACGCAGTATTTT. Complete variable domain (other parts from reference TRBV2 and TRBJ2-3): EPEVTQTPSHQVTQMGQEVILRCVPISNHLYFYWYRQILGQKVEFLVSFYNNEISEKSEIFDDQFSVERPDGSNFTLKIRSTKLEDSAMYFCASRAQGTDTQYFGPGTRLTVL.

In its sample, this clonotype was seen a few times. CDR3 in amino acids: CASSSVDISYEQYF. In DNA, the CDR3 is TGTGCCAGCAGCTCCGTGGACATCTCCTACGAGCAGTACTTC. The chain has TRBV7-2 and TRBJ2-7, with D maybe TRBD1 (5 bases). The CDR3 loop spans 14 amino acids. The germline CDR1 and CDR2 sequences are SGHTA and FQGNSA. Deletions cut 4 bases from V and 0 bases from J, with 10 bases between.

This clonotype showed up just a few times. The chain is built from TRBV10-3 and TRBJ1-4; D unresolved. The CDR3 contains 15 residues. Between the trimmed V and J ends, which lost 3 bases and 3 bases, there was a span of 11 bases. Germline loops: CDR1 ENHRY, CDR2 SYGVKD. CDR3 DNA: TGTGCCATCAGTGATGGGGAACTTCCTAATGAAAAACTGTTTTTT. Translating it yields CAISDGELPNEKLFF.

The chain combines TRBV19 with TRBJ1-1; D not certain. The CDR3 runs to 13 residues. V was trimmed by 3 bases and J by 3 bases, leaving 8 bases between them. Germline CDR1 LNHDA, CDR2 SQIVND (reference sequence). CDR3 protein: CASSMRTHTEAFF. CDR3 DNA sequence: TGTGCCAGTAGTATGCGGACTCACACTGAAGCTTTCTTT.

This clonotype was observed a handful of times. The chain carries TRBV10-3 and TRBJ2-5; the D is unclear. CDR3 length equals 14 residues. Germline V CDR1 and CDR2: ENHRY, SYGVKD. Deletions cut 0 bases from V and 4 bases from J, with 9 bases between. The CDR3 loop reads CAISESLYVETQYF. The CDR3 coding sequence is TGTGCCATCAGTGAGTCACTATACGTAGAGACCCAGTACTTC.

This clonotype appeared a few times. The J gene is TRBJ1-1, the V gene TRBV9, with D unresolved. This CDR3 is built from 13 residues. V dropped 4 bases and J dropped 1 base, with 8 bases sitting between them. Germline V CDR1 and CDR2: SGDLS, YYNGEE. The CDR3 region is CASSPLENTEAFF. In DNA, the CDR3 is TGTGCCAGCAGCCCGCTTGAGAACACTGAAGCTTTCTTT. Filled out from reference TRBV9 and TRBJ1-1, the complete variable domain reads DSGVTQTPKHLITATGQRVTLRCSPRSGDLSVYWYQQSLDQGLQFLIQYYNGEERAKGNILERFSAQQFPDLHSELNLSSLELGDSALYFCASSPLENTEAFFGQGTRLTVV.